The entry that follows covers one T cell receptor beta chain sequence. Its antigen is unknown. This entry belongs to a study of Graves' ophthalmopathy and Graves' hyperthyroidism. Study-level results: A 13-signature model separated ophthalmopathy from stable hyperthyroidism, approximately 87% sensitivity, around 78% specificity.

From germline, CDR1 is MNHEY and CDR2 SVGAGI. The CDR3 sequence is 13 residues long. Trimming removed 0 bases at V and 6 bases at J, with 8 bases between. CDR3 regions of TCR beta were amplified from RNA transcripts. HTBI-primed RT-PCR formed the first round, and a multiplex PCR formed the second. In TCRdb, the multiplex PCR reads were re-called with MiXCR into one record per CDR3 protein. The data show 500,000 to 700,000 distinct CDR3 sequences, with under 40% seen just once and about 4.2% held by the top ten. The sample consisted of peripheral blood or thyroid tissue (not recorded which). This chain connects TRBV6-5 to TRBJ1-2; D gene uncertain. The receptor was isolated from an adult man with Graves' hyperthyroidism. In DNA, the CDR3 is TGTGCCAGCAGTTACTCCAGGTCGAATGGCTACACCTTC. It is translated as CASSYSRSNGYTF.